This T cell receptor (beta chain) was retrieved from a study of CD4 T cells in relation to SARS-CoV-2 and coronaviruses (dated by TCRdb to the early 2020s). Regarding the study in general: The ViraFEST assay cultured PBMCs with antigen for 10 days, then sequenced TCR beta CDR3s to find antigen-specific clonal expansions. A different, Illumina-based TCR-beta assay was used to sequence expansion assays from other donors in the study. Memory CD4+ T cell crossreactivity between SARS-CoV-2 and common cold coronavirus spike proteins was assessed at the TCR clonotype level in the study. The Adaptive Biotechnologies TCR-sequencing kit was used to sequence samples from a few pre-COVID donors and the naive versus memory experiments, whereas other data were Illumina-based. The negative reference condition was either a culture with an HIV-1 Nef peptide pool or a culture with no peptide. Using patient-derived lymphoblastoid cell lines, the shared crossreactive spike epitopes were mapped to their HLA restriction.

CDR1 is given as MNHEY and CDR2 as SVGAGI, both from the germline V gene. The V end gives up 0 bases and the J end 4 bases, leaving 2 bases in the junction not matched to a gene. The CDR3 holds 14 amino acids from the cysteine to the phenylalanine. The retained sequence is limited to the CDR3, 42 bases, with the frame set at the first base. Study-level results and caveats: Because the crossreactivity analysis focused on spike protein, crossreactivity against other viral proteins was not assessed. No donor contributed both pre-pandemic and post-infection samples, which limited tracing the source of pre-existing responses. Crossreactive clones showed significantly weaker SARS-CoV-2-driven expansion than monoreactive clones, consistent with antigenic imprinting. Small numbers of patients and of tested TCRs limited the study. In about two thirds of donors, memory CD4+ clonotypes turned up that crossrecognized SARS-CoV-2 and at least one common cold coronavirus spike.

CD4+ T cells from unexposed donors were collected before the COVID-19 pandemic (2011-2018). The EasySep CD4+ T cell isolation kit was used to isolate CD4+ T cells once the cultures had run for more than 8 days. Unexposed donor CD4+ T cells were tested for reactivity to SARS-CoV-2 S and N and four common cold coronavirus spike pools, as cell number allowed. Around 1.9 million PBMCs per well were cultured in IMDM with roughly 5% human AB serum and about 10 IU/ml IL-2. Half of the culture medium was replaced with fresh IL-2-containing medium on days 3 and 7. Triplicate replicate wells were generally used for each peptide culture condition. The leukapheresis product for the unexposed donors was obtained through commercial purchase. PBMCs were isolated from leukapheresis product or whole blood by Ficoll-Paque PLUS gradient centrifugation. The PBMCs went either fresh into the expansion assay or into cryopreservation at -140 degrees C. The QIAamp Micro DNA Kit was used to extract genomic DNA from the CD4+ T cells.

Concerning this clone itself: Its cognate antigen has yet to be identified. Qualities for individual bases were not recorded, and no much larger clone is one base off.

The library was made by the immunoSEQ multiplex PCR assay. The original methods were these. Preprocessing removed nonproductive sequences and CDR3s not starting with C, not ending with F or W, or shorter than 7 amino acids. Antigen-specific clonotypes were called with the MANAFEST web app on the basis of expansion relative to the reference and to other culture wells. To be counted as positive, a clone had to show significant expansion compared with the reference culture, at an FDR below 0.05, in 2 of 3 replicate wells. For a clone to be considered positive, significant expansion relative to all other tandem wells and an odds ratio above 5 were also required. After three terminal residues were trimmed from each end, CDR3 homology was quantified as pairwise Levenshtein distance using the stringdist R package. TCRdb took this table from immuneACCESS and kept in-frame rearrangements with V and J called. Such tables lack part of the clones; where checked against another copy, unresolved V genes explain under half of the gap, and the rest is unexplained. The DNA was the basis for D and trimming; V, J and clone size are from that table. This sample lists roughly 29,000 clones; about 73% were detected once. Together, the top ten hold approximately 22% of the sample.

The chain is made from TRBV6-5 and TRBJ1-2, with TRBD1 identical over 7 junction bases. This TCR derives from a human donor in good health. Sequenced sample: CD4+ T cells from PBMCs, cultured in vitro. CDR3 protein: CASSYSGQTYGYTF. At the DNA level, the sequence is TGTGCCAGCAGTTACTCGGGACAGACCTATGGCTACACCTTC.